The 19 T cell receptor beta chains below all came from one sample that was sequenced in a study of regulatory T cells in long-lasting Graves disease. Arm-PCR of CDR3 regions and iRepertoire HTBI primers were the basis on which TCR beta libraries were built. TCRdb reprocessed the multiplex PCR reads with MiXCR, giving one entry per CDR3 protein. The sample has more than 300,000 distinct CDR3 sequences, 20% to 25% seen once; the top ten hold around 30%. Indicated time point: persistent/refractory GD, antithyroid drugs over 5 years with positive TRAb. Researchers made the TCR library from RNA that was extracted from PBMCs. This sample comprised peripheral blood mononuclear cells (PBMCs), obtained when the disease was refractory, from a patient treated with antithyroid drugs. These receptors were collected from a woman aged 35 to 49 with Graves disease.

The genes are TRBV10-1 and TRBJ2-1; D gene ambiguous. This CDR3 is 10 amino acids long. The V gene's germline CDR1 is WNHNN and CDR2 SYGVQD (reference sequence). Trimming removed 7 bases from V and 6 bases from J, with 4 bases in between. The CDR3 DNA sequence: TGCGCCAGCACTCCCAATGAGCAGTTCTTC. This gives the protein CASTPNEQFF.

V usage is TRBV5-1 and J usage is TRBJ2-5; no firm D call. V was clipped by 2 bases and J by 1 base, with 6 bases between them. The CDR3 extends over 13 amino acids. Looked up from germline, CDR1 is SGHRS and CDR2 is YFSETQ. The CDR3 sequence is CASSFLAQETQYF. The CDR3 DNA reads as TGCGCCAGCAGCTTCCTCGCCCAAGAGACCCAGTACTTC.

The rearrangement joins TRBV29-1 to TRBJ2-1; maybe TRBD1 (8 bases). CDR1 is SQVTM, CDR2 ANQGSEA, per germline. The CDR3 has 13 amino acids. V was trimmed by 7 bases and J by 10 bases, leaving 20 bases between them. CDR3 residues: CSASGGGGHEQFF. The CDR3, as DNA: TGCAGCGCTTCAGGGGGCGGGGGACACGAGCAGTTCTTC.

In its sample, this clonotype was seen a few times. The rearrangement uses TRBV6-2 or TRBV6-3 and TRBJ2-2; D remains ambiguous. CDR1 is MNHEY, CDR2 SVGEGT, per germline. V lost 2 bases and J lost 7, with 14 bases in between. This CDR3 has 15 amino acids. CDR3 DNA: TGTGCCAGCAGTTACGGCTTCCTCGTTAGCGGGGAGCTGTTTTTT. It specifies CASSYGFLVSGELFF.

This clonotype came up a few times. This chain links TRBV6-2 or TRBV6-3 with TRBJ1-6, with TRBD1 as a possible D gene (5 bases). The CDR3 runs to 15 residues. In germline, CDR1 is MNHEY, CDR2 SVGEGT. The V gene lost 2 bases and the J gene lost 8 bases, with 13 bases spanning the gap. CDR3 residues: CASSYGTAGHSPLHF. CDR3 DNA sequence: TGTGCCAGCAGTTACGGGACGGCGGGGCATTCACCCCTCCACTTT.

Only a few counts were recorded for this clonotype. The chain has TRBV24-1 and TRBJ2-4; 9 bases are shared with TRBD2. The CDR3 covers 14 residues. Losses at the gene ends were 7 bases for V and 3 bases for J; bases not matched to a gene: 3. Germline V gives CDR1 KGHDR, CDR2 SFDVKD. Here the CDR3 DNA reads TGTGCCACCAGGCTAGCGGGGTACAAAAACATTCAGTACTTC. Protein: CATRLAGYKNIQYF.

There are many counts of this clonotype. V gene TRBV7-2 combines with J gene TRBJ2-5; the D gene is possibly TRBD1 (5 bases). The CDR3 has 15 amino acids. The ends were cut back, 4 bases at V and 4 bases at J, with 16 bases in the middle. The germline gives CDR1 SGHTA, CDR2 FQGNSA. This chain's CDR3 is CASSSLAGRLETQYF. DNA of the CDR3: TGTGCCAGCAGCTCGCTGGCAGGGCGGTTAGAGACCCAGTACTTC.

This clonotype was observed a few times. The V call is TRBV7-6, the J call TRBJ2-7; 7 positions match TRBD2. Germline values: CDR1 SGHVS, CDR2 FNYEAQ. With 1 base clipped from V and 3 bases from J, the junction kept 9 bases outside the gene matches. The CDR3 has 16 residues. The CDR3 region is CASSLGGGTLYYEQYF. The CDR3 DNA sequence: TGTGCCAGCAGCTTAGGGGGGGGGACTCTCTACTACGAGCAGTACTTC.

In its sample, this clonotype was seen many times. This chain uses TRBV20-1 with TRBJ2-7, with a weak D call TRBD2 (6 bases). CDR3 length: 16 residues. The V and J ends lost 4 bases and 6 bases respectively, with 25 bases between them. The germline CDR1 and CDR2 sequences are DFQATT and SNEGSKA (reference sequence). The CDR3 bases are TGCAGTGCTAAAAGTATCCCCTCGGGGGATATGGCCGAGCAGTACTTC. Its translation is CSAKSIPSGDMAEQYF.

This chain links TRBV6-2 or TRBV6-3 with TRBJ2-2; weak D call: TRBD2 (5 bases). Per germline, CDR1 MNHEY and CDR2 SVGEGT. The CDR3 has 13 amino acids. The V gene lost 10 bases and the J gene lost 6 bases, with 15 bases spanning the gap. This chain's CDR3 is CANKNTRSGELFF. The CDR3 DNA reads TGTGCCAACAAAAACACTAGGTCCGGGGAGCTGTTTTTT.

V and J are TRBV12-3 or TRBV12-4 and TRBJ2-7, with 7 positions matching TRBD2. The CDR3 is 18 amino acids. Trimming cost V 6 bases and J 1 base; bases outside gene matches: 18. The CDR3 loop is CASSSAGTRLANSYEQYF. The CDR3 nucleotides are TGTGCCAGCAGCTCGGCCGGAACTAGACTAGCCAATTCCTACGAGCAGTACTTC.

The sample holds one count of this clonotype. This chain uses TRBV20-1 with TRBJ2-7, with a weak D call TRBD2 (6 bases). The V and J ends lost 6 bases and 2 bases respectively, with 14 bases between them. The CDR3 extends over 13 amino acids. CDR1 and CDR2 from the germline V gene are DFQATT and SNEGSKA (reference sequence). The CDR3 DNA is TGCAGTGCCGCAGCGGGTTCCCCCTACGAGCAGTACTTC. It yields the protein CSAAAGSPYEQYF.

This clonotype was detected only a few times. J is TRBJ2-2 and V is TRBV11-1; 8 nucleotides agree with TRBD2. Germline CDR1 reads SGHAT; CDR2 reads FQDESV (reference sequence). Trimming took 3 bases from V and 7 from J; bases not matched to a gene: 10. This CDR3 has 16 residues. The CDR3: CASSFYPAGADGELFF. DNA of the CDR3: TGTGCCAGCAGCTTCTATCCAGCGGGAGCGGACGGGGAGCTGTTTTTT. The complete variable domain, with remaining parts taken from reference TRBV11-1 and TRBJ2-2, reads EAEVAQSPRYKITEKSQAVAFWCDPISGHATLYWYRQILGQGPELLVQFQDESVVDDSQLPKDRFSAERLKGVDSTLKIQPAELGDSAMYLCASSFYPAGADGELFFGEGSRLTVL.

The genes are TRBV15 and TRBJ2-2; 9 nucleotides agree with TRBD2. Germline lookup yields CDR1 LNHNV and CDR2 YYDKDF (reference sequence). With 0 bases clipped from V and 8 bases from J, the junction kept 19 bases outside the gene matches. There are 20 residues in the CDR3. The CDR3 is CATSRDSGLAGNWRVGELFF. The CDR3 DNA follows: TGTGCCACCAGCAGAGATTCAGGGCTAGCGGGAAACTGGAGGGTTGGGGAGCTGTTTTTT.

The genes are TRBV19 and TRBJ1-5, with a tentative D call TRBD1 (6 bases). Germline-derived CDR1 and CDR2 are LNHDA and SQIVND (reference sequence). Trimming cost V 5 bases and J 6 bases, with 17 bases left between them. This CDR3 has 15 residues. CDR3 in DNA: TGTGCCAGTAGTCCGTACGGACAGCCAATTCAGCCCCAGCATTTT. It translates to CASSPYGQPIQPQHF.

The table lists this clonotype with a few counts. The chain couples TRBV28 to TRBJ2-3; D ambiguous. This CDR3 has 13 residues. CDR1 and CDR2 (germline): MDHEN, SYDVKM. The ends were cut back, 6 bases at V and 4 bases at J, with 11 bases in the middle. The DNA of the CDR3 is TGTGCCAGCAGGCGCGAGCCAGCAGATACGCAGTATTTT. The encoded protein is CASRREPADTQYF.

The table lists this clonotype with many counts. The chain has TRBV2 and TRBJ2-5; 10 bases line up with TRBD1. Germline values: CDR1 SNHLY, CDR2 FYNNEI. Germline trimming cut 6 bases from V and 4 bases from J; bases unmatched to any gene: 17. This CDR3 contains 18 residues. The CDR3 reads CASREPGQGISVGETQYF. CDR3 coding DNA: TGTGCCAGCAGGGAACCGGGACAGGGGATTTCAGTAGGAGAGACCCAGTACTTC.

The chain carries TRBV11-3 and TRBJ2-1, with 7 positions matching TRBD2. The CDR3 sequence is 15 residues long. J lost 7 bases, V lost 5 bases, and 11 bases had no gene match. Germline V gene data show CDR1 as SGHNT and CDR2 as YENEEA. Here the CDR3 DNA reads TGTGCCAGCAGCAATCATGAGACTAGCAGTAATGAGCAGTTCTTC. Its protein product is CASSNHETSSNEQFF.

This clonotype was recorded at least ten times. The J gene is TRBJ2-7, the V gene TRBV6-5; 10 bases align to TRBD1. Germline V gives CDR1 MNHEY, CDR2 SVGAGI. Germline trimming cut 2 bases from V and 1 base from J; bases unmatched to any gene: 8. The CDR3 consists of 17 residues. CDR3 sequence: CASSYRSGQGESYEQYF. CDR3 in DNA: TGTGCCAGCAGTTACAGGTCTGGACAGGGGGAATCCTACGAGCAGTACTTC.